The following is a T cell receptor beta chain sequence with its context. Because it lacks the conserved phenylalanine or tryptophan at the end, this CDR3 is likely a read error. Germline V lookup: CDR1 LNHNV, CDR2 YYDKDF (reference sequence). The CDR3 covers 15 residues. V lost 3 bases and J lost 8; bases outside the gene matches: 6. Via MiXCR, TCRdb re-called the RT-PCR reads, giving one row per CDR3 protein. Of approximately 720,000 distinct CDR3 sequences in the sample, approximately 14% were seen once. This clonotype was sampled from a female donor in good health, serving as a healthy control. The chain couples TRBV15 to TRBJ1-6; 8 bases map to TRBD1. Sequences were obtained from memory CD4+ T cells from blood. The CDR3 nucleotides read TGTGCCACCAGCAGCCGGACAGGGTTTGATTCACCCCTCCACCTT. It yields the protein CATSSRTGFDSPLHL.